Listed here are 2 T cell receptor beta chains from one sample, sequenced in a study of blood T cell repertoires in COVID-19. Libraries were prepared by immunoSEQ multiplex PCR; TCRdb keeps only in-frame clonotypes and omits some of them. The table includes under 200,000 clones, over 70% detected once. The sequenced sample was peripheral blood. The receptors derive from a man aged 55 to 70 with active or convalescent COVID-19.

The chain links TRBV6-5 to TRBJ2-4, with 9 bases identical to TRBD1. From germline, CDR1 is MNHEY and CDR2 SVGAGI. The CDR3 consists of 13 residues. Trimming at V came to 6 bases and at J to 8 bases, leaving 5 bases not matched to a gene. In nucleotides, the CDR3 is TGTGCCAGCAGGGGACAGGGCGACGACATTCAGTACTTC. This translates into CASRGQGDDIQYF.

The genes are TRBV6-2 or TRBV6-3 and TRBJ2-5; D unclear. The CDR3 has 12 residues. Germline V gives CDR1 MNHEY, CDR2 SVGEGT. Trimming pared 6 bases from V and 4 bases from J, leaving 9 bases between. CDR3 loop: CASSRIRETQYF. The CDR3 nucleotides are TGTGCCAGCAGCCGAATCAGAGAGACCCAGTACTTC.